This TCR beta chain was documented in a study of blood T cell repertoires in COVID-19. Overall study: Whether acute or convalescent, the COVID-19 samples came from the United States, Italy and Spain. Sample material is recorded as cDNA or gDNA derived from T cells, B-cell-depleted T cells, or PBMCs.

J was trimmed by 8 bases and V by 6 bases; bases with no gene match: 10. This CDR3 is built from 14 residues. In germline, CDR1 is MNHEY, CDR2 SVGEGT. In the original processing: Estimated nucleated cell counts came from reference gene primer amplification. Only in-frame clones appear in the TCRdb table, and some are missing; sequencing was by immunoSEQ multiplex PCR. From that table come the V and J calls and clone size; the DNA was used to work out D and trimming. The profile covers 380,000 or so clones, with roughly nine tenths appearing a single time and 1% to 1.5% taken by the ten largest. This clonotype was obtained from a man between 40 and 49 years old with acute or convalescent COVID-19. This rearrangement joins TRBV6-2 or TRBV6-3 to TRBJ1-5, with 7 bases that match TRBD1. Sequencing used peripheral blood. The CDR3 sequence is CASRPQGDGKPQHF. The CDR3 coding sequence is TGTGCCAGCAGGCCTCAGGGGGACGGGAAGCCCCAGCATTTT.